This T cell receptor beta chain was captured in a study of follicular helper T cells after annual influenza vaccination. Points from the study as a whole: ICOS+CD38+ cTfh clonality tracked population frequency, and its change tracked circulating plasmablast change.

Details on this clone: Antigen unknown.

The V end lost 6 bases, the J end lost 9 bases, and 20 bases lay between the germline ends. CDR1 MNHNY and CDR2 SVGAGI come from the germline V gene (reference sequence). This CDR3 spans 15 amino acids. Produced via immunoSEQ multiplex PCR; TCRdb's table is partial and in-frame only. In the table there are about 15,000 clones, just under 80% of which are singletons. Time point: 2014-2015 season, pre-vaccination. The TCR originated in an adult who received the influenza vaccine. The gene calls are TRBV6-6 and TRBJ2-2, with D perhaps TRBD1 or TRBD2 (6 bases each). The sequenced sample was CXCR5- memory CD4+ T cells sorted from blood, obtained on the day of influenza vaccination. The DNA of the CDR3 is TGTGCCAGCAGCTCCCCGGGGGCAACACACCGGGAGCTGTTTTTT. It codes for CASSSPGATHRELFF.